This record concerns one T cell receptor beta chain sequence. The antigen remains undetermined. Some clones are missing from TCRdb's copy, which holds only in-frame ones; the method was immunoSEQ multiplex PCR. The repertoire holds hundreds of thousands of clones, with 80% to 95% as singletons. As to treatment: roughly 18 received Ad26.COV2.S at low or high dose, single or two shots; five or six received placebo; per-sample allocation not given. The samples date from day 63 after the first vaccine or placebo injection. Germline V gene data show CDR1 as SGHTA and CDR2 as FQGNSA. CDR3 length: 18 amino acids. V was cut by 1 base and J by 4 bases, with 17 bases left in between. The entry originates in a study of Ad26.COV2.S vaccination and SARS-CoV-2 variants. Across the study: The authors gave Ad26.COV2.S intramuscularly, either once or twice 56 days apart. Regarding the study as a whole: Once vaccination had occurred, spike-specific CD8+ and CD4+ T cell responses reportedly showed substantial breadth. The TCR breadth and depth analyses may have produced an underestimate of total T cell responses. Participants given vaccine showed non-spike TCR breadth similar to that of placebo recipients.

The chain carries TRBV7-2 and TRBJ2-6; D is unresolved. The source of this sequence is a person aged 18-60 years who received the Ad26.COV2.S COVID-19 vaccine or a placebo. The specimen comprised peripheral blood, sampled in a trial of Ad26.COV2.S vaccine versus placebo. Here the CDR3 DNA reads TGTGCCAGCAGCTTAGATGGGTCCACACCGACAGGGGCCAACGTCCTGACTTTC. Amino acids: CASSLDGSTPTGANVLTF. The variable domain in full, completed from reference TRBV7-2 and TRBJ2-6, reads GAGVSQSPSNKVTEKGKDVELRCDPISGHTALYWYRQSLGQGLEFLIYFQGNSAPDKSGLPSDRFSAERTGGSVSTLTIQRTQQEDSAVYLCASSLDGSTPTGANVLTFGAGSRLTVL.